These 21 T cell receptor beta chains were all obtained from the same sample, sequenced in a study of PD-1 blockade in classical Hodgkin lymphoma. Some clones are missing from TCRdb's copy, which holds only in-frame ones; the method was immunoSEQ multiplex PCR. This table holds around 41,000 clones, roughly three quarters found once. In every patient, relapse followed autologous stem cell transplantation, while exposure to brentuximab vedotin differed. The sequencing here drew on peripheral blood mononuclear cells (PBMCs), taken before the second cycle of nivolumab. The receptors originated from a human donor with classical Hodgkin lymphoma.

This sequence joins TRBV27 and TRBJ2-1; 12 bases fit TRBD1. CDR1 MNHEY and CDR2 SMNVEV come from the germline V gene (reference sequence). The CDR3 covers 21 residues. The V segment lost 5 bases and the J segment 12 bases; nucleotides outside the gene matches: 29. The CDR3 nucleotides read TGTGCCAGCAGTAACACTCCACCGGGGACAGGGGGCGAGAGCGGACCCCAGGGGCAGTTCTTC. It specifies CASSNTPPGTGGESGPQGQFF.

In its sample, this clone was seen a few times. The rearrangement uses TRBV4-3 and TRBJ1-5; a possible D gene is TRBD1 (5 bases). The CDR3 consists of 14 residues. Germline V gene data show CDR1 as LGHNA and CDR2 as YSLEER. Between the trimmed V and J ends, which lost 0 bases and 9 bases, there was a span of 12 bases. The CDR3 region has the DNA TGCGCCAGCAGCCAAGACAGGGAAGTCCCGCCCCAGCATTTT. This encodes CASSQDREVPPQHF.

This clone turned up a few times. The V gene is TRBV29-1, the J gene TRBJ1-2; D is unresolved. There are 13 residues in the CDR3. Trimming pared 6 bases from V and 0 bases from J, leaving 11 bases between. Germline-derived CDR1 and CDR2 are SQVTM and ANQGSEA. CDR3 coding DNA: TGCAGCGTCTCCGCAGACCCTAACTATGGCTACACCTTC. Its protein product is CSVSADPNYGYTF.

In this sample, this clone turned up once. V is TRBV6-6 and J is TRBJ2-1; 8 bases map to TRBD2. The germline V gene encodes CDR1 MNHNY and CDR2 SVGAGI (reference sequence). The CDR3 runs 16 residues. Trimming took 0 bases from V and 9 from J; bases not matched to a gene: 10. The CDR3: CASSYSAGLARGEQFF. Here the CDR3 DNA reads TGTGCCAGCAGTTACTCGGCAGGACTAGCTCGCGGTGAGCAGTTCTTC.

This chain links TRBV7-9 with TRBJ2-2, with D possibly TRBD1 on 6 matching bases. The CDR3 totals 16 residues. Trimming cost V 5 bases and J 3 bases, with 16 bases left between them. Germline V gene sequence: CDR1 SEHNR, CDR2 FQNEAQ (reference sequence). The CDR3 sequence: CASSQGTAIDTGELFF. The DNA for the CDR3 is TGTGCCAGCAGCCAGGGGACGGCTATAGACACCGGGGAGCTGTTTTTT.

This sequence joins TRBV5-6 and TRBJ2-5; 9 bases are a match to TRBD2. The CDR3 spans 16 residues. Losses at the gene ends were 0 bases for V and 5 bases for J; bases not matched to a gene: 8. CDR1 and CDR2 (germline): SGHDT, YYEEEE. CDR3 loop: CASSLAGGTSYETQYF. Written as DNA, the CDR3 is TGTGCCAGCAGCTTGGCCGGCGGGACTAGCTACGAGACCCAGTACTTC.

This clone was picked up a small number of times. The chain joins TRBV6-1 to TRBJ2-5; D is undetermined. The germline V and J ends were trimmed by 7 bases and 4 bases, with 19 bases remaining between them. The germline CDR1 and CDR2 sequences are MNHNS and SASEGT. This CDR3 spans 15 amino acids. CDR3 sequence (DNA): TGTGCCAGCACCAAGGAATGGCAGCCAGGAGAGACCCAGTACTTC. Its protein is CASTKEWQPGETQYF.

The chain links TRBV5-1 to TRBJ2-7; TRBD1 agrees at 9 bases. The CDR3 loop spans 16 amino acids. Germline V gene sequence: CDR1 SGHRS, CDR2 YFSETQ. The ends lost 4 bases at V and 3 bases at J; junction bases unmatched: 11. DNA for the CDR3: TGCGCCAGCAGCCCCGTCCCGGGACAGGGAAACTACGAGCAGTACTTC. It is translated as CASSPVPGQGNYEQYF.

Concerning this clone itself: In the same sample, other DNA sequences code for this CDR3. The chain is built from TRBV2 and TRBJ2-7; no firm D call. Germline CDR1 SNHLY, CDR2 FYNNEI. This CDR3 region has 12 residues. Deletions cut 3 bases from V and 4 bases from J, with 7 bases between. This CDR3 reads CASSDERYEQYF. The DNA of the CDR3 is TGTGCCAGCAGTGACGAGAGGTACGAGCAGTACTTC.

V is TRBV19 and J is TRBJ2-7; D is ambiguous. Germline loops: CDR1 LNHDA, CDR2 SQIVND (reference sequence). V gave up 11 bases and J gave up 6 bases, with 11 bases separating them. The CDR3 length is 10 residues. The CDR3 sequence is CAVGFTEQYF. The CDR3 coding sequence is TGTGCCGTGGGTTTTACCGAGCAGTACTTC.

Only one count was recorded for this clone. The rearrangement joins TRBV18 to TRBJ2-1; TRBD1 aligns across 8 bases. The V and J ends lost 2 bases and 1 base, in that order; junction bases with no gene match: 16. Germline lookup yields CDR1 KGHSH and CDR2 LQKENI. The CDR3 totals 20 residues. This CDR3 is CASSPTWDRFGGRSYNEQFF. The CDR3 DNA follows: TGTGCCAGCTCACCAACCTGGGACAGGTTTGGTGGGCGATCCTACAATGAGCAGTTCTTC.

This sequence joins TRBV28 and TRBJ1-1, with D unclear. Germline lookup yields CDR1 MDHEN and CDR2 SYDVKM. Trimming cost V 6 bases and J 0 bases, with 11 bases left between them. The CDR3 sequence is 14 residues long. The CDR3 DNA reads TGTGCCAGCAGCTTCGCAGGTTTGAACACTGAAGCTTTCTTT. This translates into CASSFAGLNTEAFF.

This clone showed up just once. The gene calls are TRBV7-6 and TRBJ2-5, with unresolved D. The J call may be wrong; the DNA end is better matched by TRBJ2-7. The CDR3 extends over 13 amino acids. Per the germline V gene, CDR1 is SGHVS and CDR2 is FNYEAQ. This chain's CDR3 is CASSLEGFYEQYF. In nucleotides, the CDR3 is TGTGCCAGCAGCTTAGAGGGTTTCTACGAGCAGTACTTC.

The chain couples TRBV18 to TRBJ1-5; D may be TRBD1 (5 bases). Germline-derived CDR1 and CDR2 are KGHSH and LQKENI. The CDR3 sequence is 14 residues long. V lost 6 bases and J 5 bases, leaving 14 bases between the germline ends. The CDR3, as DNA: TGTGCCAGCTCGCCTTATTGGGGGGATCAGCCCCAGCATTTT. Its protein is CASSPYWGDQPQHF.

CDR3 amino acids: CASSFVDTQYF. The CDR3 DNA sequence: TGTGCCAGCAGTTTTGTCGATACCCAGTACTTC. This chain joins TRBV28 and TRBJ2-5, with D unclear. The CDR3 is made up of 11 amino acids. V was cut by 3 bases and J by 8 bases, with 7 bases left in between. Per the germline V gene, CDR1 is MDHEN and CDR2 is SYDVKM.

This chain joins TRBV29-1 and TRBJ2-5; the D gene is possibly TRBD1 (6 bases). V was cut by 3 bases and J by 7 bases, with 21 bases left in between. CDR1 and CDR2 (germline): SQVTM, ANQGSEA. This CDR3 has 15 amino acids. The CDR3 is CSVDELGHPIGTQYF. Here the CDR3 DNA reads TGCAGCGTTGATGAGCTGGGACACCCGATAGGGACCCAGTACTTC.

The J gene is TRBJ2-7, the V gene TRBV7-2, with TRBD1 matching 9 bases. Germline V gene data show CDR1 as SGHTA and CDR2 as FQGNSA. CDR3 length: 13 residues. The V gene end was trimmed by 6 bases and the J gene end by 7 bases; junction bases not matched to a gene: 7. In DNA form, the CDR3 reads TGTGCCAGCAGTCGGGACAGGGTGGGGGAGCAGTACTTC. Translated, it gives CASSRDRVGEQYF.

The rearrangement uses TRBV5-1 and TRBJ2-7, with a weak D call TRBD2 (5 bases). Trimming removed 6 bases from V and 2 bases from J, with 12 bases in between. CDR3 size: 13 residues. Per the germline V gene, CDR1 is SGHRS and CDR2 is YFSETQ. The CDR3 protein is CASTPDWAYEQYF. In nucleotides, the CDR3 is TGCGCCAGCACCCCGGACTGGGCCTACGAGCAGTACTTC.

This chain joins TRBV6-6 and TRBJ2-7; 8 bases match TRBD2. The CDR3 has 16 amino acids. Germline CDR1 MNHNY, CDR2 SVGAGI (reference sequence). Trimming at V came to 3 bases and at J to 2 bases, leaving 9 bases not matched to a gene. CDR3 residues: CASSYSRLALAYEQYF. CDR3 in DNA: TGTGCCAGCAGTTATTCGAGACTAGCGCTTGCCTACGAGCAGTACTTC.

This clone was observed a handful of times. The rearrangement joins TRBV19 to TRBJ2-7; the D gene is possibly TRBD2 (5 bases). V lost 5 bases to trimming and J lost 4 bases, with 15 bases between them. Germline loops: CDR1 LNHDA, CDR2 SQIVND (reference sequence). This CDR3 has 14 amino acids. CDR3 bases: TGTGCCAGTAGTCGGGAAGGAATCTTTTACGAGCAGTACTTC. Translation gives CASSREGIFYEQYF. The full variable domain, completed using reference TRBV19 and TRBJ2-7, is DGGITQSPKYLFRKEGQNVTLSCEQNLNHDAMYWYRQDPGQGLRLIYYSQIVNDFQKGDIAEGYSVSREKKESFPLTVTSAQKNPTAFYLCASSREGIFYEQYFGPGTRLTVT.

V is TRBV13 and J is TRBJ2-1; TRBD1 agrees at 8 bases. The germline CDR1 and CDR2 sequences are PRHDT and FYEKMQ (reference sequence). The CDR3 has 14 residues. With 6 bases clipped from V and 2 bases from J, the junction kept 3 bases outside the gene matches. CDR3 amino acids: CASRDRGPYNEQFF. The CDR3 DNA sequence: TGTGCCAGCAGAGACAGGGGCCCCTACAATGAGCAGTTCTTC.